The 21 T cell receptor beta chains below were found in one sample sequenced in a study of blood T cell repertoires in COVID-19 (dated by TCRdb to between 2020 and 2021). Library generation was performed with the immunoSEQ multiplex PCR assay. Entries here come from immuneACCESS through TCRdb and include only in-frame sequences with V and J called. Some clones fail to appear in such tables; in the studies checked, an unresolved V gene covers under half of the shortfall, and the cause of the remainder is unknown. The sample records 68,000 or so clones, just over 85% of which are singletons. About 8.3% of the sample goes to the ten largest clones. The sequenced material came from peripheral blood. The receptor set was obtained from a man between 25 and 39 years old with acute or convalescent COVID-19.

The V and J genes are TRBV7-2 and TRBJ1-6, with TRBD1 matching over 7 bases. The CDR3 runs to 14 residues. V lost 6 bases to trimming and J lost 5 bases; unmatched junction nucleotides: 4. The V gene's germline CDR1 is SGHTA and CDR2 FQGNSA. In DNA, the CDR3 is TGTGCCAGCAGACCGGGACAGAATAATTCACCCCTCCACTTT. It codes for CASRPGQNNSPLHF.

The chain recombines TRBV11-2 with TRBJ2-3, with 14 nucleotides matching TRBD2. Unmatched junction bases numbered 8, after V lost 2 bases and J lost 7 bases. Germline V lookup: CDR1 SGHAT, CDR2 FQNNGV. The CDR3 contains 17 residues. DNA of the CDR3: TGTGCCAGCAGCTTACTATACGGGACTAGCGGGAGCCATACGCAGTATTTT. As protein: CASSLLYGTSGSHTQYF. The variable domain in full, with the rest retrieved from reference TRBV11-2 and TRBJ2-3, is EAGVAQSPRYKIIEKRQSVAFWCNPISGHATLYWYQQILGQGPKLLIQFQNNGVVDDSQLPKDRFSAERLKGVDSTLKIQPAKLEDSAVYLCASSLLYGTSGSHTQYFGPGTRLTVL.

This clone was counted once. The chain has TRBV28 and TRBJ2-7; TRBD1 might be the D (6 bases). CDR1 and CDR2 from the germline V gene are MDHEN and SYDVKM. The CDR3 is 15 amino acids. V lost 6 bases and J 3 bases, leaving 18 bases between the germline ends. In DNA form, the CDR3 reads TGTGCCAGCAGGACCCCAGGGGATGGGTTCTACGAGCAGTACTTC. Translating it yields CASRTPGDGFYEQYF.

The V gene is TRBV6-2 or TRBV6-3, the J gene TRBJ2-3; unclear D gene. Per the germline V gene, CDR1 is MNHEY and CDR2 is SVGEGT. With 6 bases removed from V and 3 bases from J, the gap between germline ends came to 19 bases. The CDR3 covers 16 residues. The CDR3 here is CASSQRLRQRTDTQYF. In DNA form, the CDR3 reads TGTGCCAGCAGCCAACGTTTGCGCCAGCGTACAGATACGCAGTATTTT.

This chain joins TRBV7-9 and TRBJ2-5; 11 nucleotides match TRBD1. From germline, CDR1 is SEHNR and CDR2 FQNEAQ (reference sequence). There are 15 residues in the CDR3. V gave up 4 bases and J gave up 5 bases; unmatched junction bases: 6. The CDR3 here is CASSSWTGGAETQYF. The CDR3 bases are TGTGCCAGCAGCTCCTGGACAGGGGGCGCGGAGACCCAGTACTTC.

The rearrangement joins TRBV5-4 to TRBJ1-4; D unresolved. Trimming pared 1 base from V and 11 bases from J, leaving 12 bases between. This CDR3 is built from 13 residues. The germline V gene has CDR1 SGHNT and CDR2 YYREEE (reference sequence). In nucleotides, the CDR3 is TGTGCCAGCAGCTTGTATCACGGGGAGAAACTGTTTTTT. Translated: CASSLYHGEKLFF.

The chain employs TRBV24-1 and TRBJ2-7, with 7 positions matching TRBD1. CDR3 length: 12 amino acids. Germline V gene lookup returns CDR1 KGHDR and CDR2 SFDVKD. The ends lost 7 bases at V and 5 bases at J; junction bases unmatched: 4. The CDR3 sequence is CATSRDRDEQYF. The CDR3 DNA sequence: TGTGCCACCAGCCGCGACAGGGACGAGCAGTACTTC.

The chain employs TRBV7-3 and TRBJ2-3, with D perhaps TRBD2 (5 bases). Germline V gene lookup returns CDR1 SGHTA and CDR2 FQGTGA. There are 15 residues in the CDR3. With 5 bases removed from V and 5 bases from J, the gap between germline ends came to 17 bases. CDR3 in DNA: TGTGCCAGCAGCCCCGACGGGGTTGACCGAGATACGCAGTATTTT. This gives the protein CASSPDGVDRDTQYF.

J is TRBJ2-2 and V is TRBV4-2; D possibly corresponds to TRBD2 (6 bases). The CDR3 spans 15 residues. Germline-derived CDR1 and CDR2 are LGHNA and YNFKEQ. The V and J ends lost 1 base and 4 bases respectively, with 10 bases between them. CDR3 residues: CASSQGSGGTGELFF. DNA of the CDR3: TGTGCCAGCAGCCAAGGGTCCGGGGGCACCGGGGAGCTGTTTTTT.

A few counts support this clone. The CDR3 DNA reads TGCGCCAGCAAAGGGGGGAACACTGAAGCTTTCTTT. Protein product: CASKGGNTEAFF. The chain couples TRBV5-1 to TRBJ1-1; D is possibly TRBD1 (6 bases). There are 12 residues in the CDR3. V lost 6 bases, J lost 1 base, and 7 bases lay in between. The germline V gene has CDR1 SGHRS and CDR2 YFSETQ.

The rearrangement uses TRBV15 and TRBJ2-3, with TRBD2 matching over 9 bases. Germline lookup yields CDR1 LNHNV and CDR2 YYDKDF (reference sequence). The CDR3 is made up of 16 amino acids. The junction had 12 bases not matched to a gene; V was cut back by 8 bases and J by 3 bases. The CDR3, as DNA: TGTGCCACCCGGGGGGCGGGAGGGGGACCGACAGATACGCAGTATTTT. It specifies CATRGAGGGPTDTQYF.

The CDR3 loop is CASSAATSNEQFF. The CDR3 DNA reads TGTGCCAGCAGTGCCGCGACATCCAATGAGCAGTTCTTC. The rearrangement joins TRBV28 to TRBJ2-1; the D is unclear. Germline V gene sequence: CDR1 MDHEN, CDR2 SYDVKM. Trimming pared 5 bases from V and 6 bases from J, leaving 11 bases between. The CDR3 is made up of 13 amino acids. The full variable domain, with the rest looked up from reference TRBV28 and TRBJ2-1, is DVKVTQSSRYLVKRTGEKVFLECVQDMDHENMFWYRQDPGLGLRLIYFSYDVKMKEKGDIPEGYSVSREKKERFSLILESASTNQTSMYLCASSAATSNEQFFGPGTRLTVL.

This clone was seen only once. This rearrangement joins TRBV6-6 to TRBJ2-1; D gene unclear. The V end lost 5 bases, the J end lost 4 bases, and 9 bases lay between the germline ends. The length of the CDR3 is 13 residues. Looked up from germline, CDR1 is MNHNY and CDR2 is SVGAGI (reference sequence). CDR3 residues: CASSLIQYNEQFF. DNA of the CDR3: TGTGCCAGCAGTCTCATACAGTACAATGAGCAGTTCTTC.

This chain joins TRBV1 and TRBJ2-7; the table's D gene call, TRBD2, was not cross checked with the DNA. TRBV1 is labeled a pseudogene. This CDR3 has 17 amino acids. The CDR3 coding sequence is TGCACCAGCAGCCCACCTCCCCTAGCGGGAGTTTCAGGCGAGCAGTACTTC. This encodes CTSSPPPLAGVSGEQYF.

This clone has a single count. The chain combines TRBV30 with TRBJ2-1, with TRBD2 matching 11 bases. Germline lookup yields CDR1 GTSNPN and CDR2 SVGIG (reference sequence). V was pared by 2 bases and J by 3 bases, with 9 bases of the junction left unmatched. This CDR3 is 17 amino acids long. CDR3 DNA: TGTGCCTGGAGTCGCCTCGGGACTAGCGGAGGCTACAATGAGCAGTTCTTC. This gives the protein CAWSRLGTSGGYNEQFF.

V usage is TRBV21-1 and J usage is TRBJ2-1; the DNA was not used to check the table's D call, TRBD2. TRBV21-1 constitutes a pseudogene. This CDR3 comprises 16 residues. CDR3 protein: CASSKGAGGAYNEQFF. CDR3 bases: TGTGCCAGCAGCAAAGGAGCGGGAGGCGCCTACAATGAGCAGTTCTTC.

The chain uses TRBV2 and TRBJ2-6; tentatively, D is TRBD1 (6 bases). This CDR3 has 15 amino acids. Germline V gene data show CDR1 as SNHLY and CDR2 as FYNNEI. Between the trimmed V and J ends, which lost 7 bases and 4 bases, there was a span of 14 bases. CDR3 in amino acids: CASKQQGTGANVLTF. The CDR3 DNA follows: TGTGCCAGCAAGCAGCAGGGGACGGGGGCCAACGTCCTGACTTTC.

The CDR3 DNA is TGTGCCACCTGGGGGGACTCCTACAATGAGCAGTTCTTC. As protein: CATWGDSYNEQFF. V is TRBV7-9 and J is TRBJ2-1, with D perhaps matching TRBD2 (6 bases). The CDR3 totals 13 residues. Trimming took 10 bases from V and 0 from J, leaving 10 bases between them. CDR1 is SEHNR and CDR2 is FQNEAQ in the germline V gene (reference sequence).

The chain recombines TRBV5-3 with TRBJ2-7; 10 nucleotides agree with TRBD2. TRBV5-3 is designated an ORF whose function remains uncertain. V lost 4 bases, J lost 3 bases, and 13 bases stayed unmatched. The CDR3 is made up of 17 amino acids. The CDR3 DNA follows: TGTGCCAGAAGCGACGGTTTTGGAAGCGGGAGGGTCTACGAGCAGTACTTC. Translation: CARSDGFGSGRVYEQYF.

This rearrangement joins TRBV28 to TRBJ2-3; TRBD2 agrees at 7 bases. The J segment lost 2 bases and the V segment lost 3 bases, leaving 2 bases of the junction unmatched. The CDR3 sequence is 14 residues long. The germline gives CDR1 MDHEN, CDR2 SYDVKM. In nucleotides, the CDR3 is TGTGCCAGCAGTTTGGGGGGGACCACAGATACGCAGTATTTT. Its translation is CASSLGGTTDTQYF.

The genes are TRBV7-3 and TRBJ1-1; no clear D gene. This CDR3 comprises 13 residues. Trimming removed 0 bases from V and 1 base from J, with 3 bases in between. Per the germline V gene, CDR1 is SGHTA and CDR2 is FQGTGA. CDR3 residues: CASSLTQNTEAFF. CDR3 nucleotide sequence: TGTGCCAGCAGCTTAACACAGAACACTGAAGCTTTCTTT.